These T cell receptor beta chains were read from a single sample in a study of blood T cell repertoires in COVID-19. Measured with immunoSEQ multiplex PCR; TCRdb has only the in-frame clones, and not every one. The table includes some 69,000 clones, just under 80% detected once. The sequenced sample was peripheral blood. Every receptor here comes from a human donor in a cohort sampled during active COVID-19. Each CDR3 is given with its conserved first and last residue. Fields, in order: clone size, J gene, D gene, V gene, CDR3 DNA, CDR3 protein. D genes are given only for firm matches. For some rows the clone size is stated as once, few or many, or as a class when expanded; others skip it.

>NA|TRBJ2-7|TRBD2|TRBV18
TGTGCCAGCTCACCAGGGAGCGGGAGGGGCGAGCAGTACTTC
CASSPGSGRGEQYF
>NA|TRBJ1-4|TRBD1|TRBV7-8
TGTGCCAGCAGCTTAGCGGCAGGGGGCGTAGAAAAACTGTTTTTT
CASSLAAGGVEKLFF
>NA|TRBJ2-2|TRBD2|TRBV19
TGTGCCAGTAGTATAAGTGGACTAGCGACCGGGGAGCTGTTTTTT
CASSISGLATGELFF
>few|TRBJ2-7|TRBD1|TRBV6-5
TGTGCCAGCAGTTCCGGGACAGGGTCCTACGAGCAGTACTTC
CASSSGTGSYEQYF
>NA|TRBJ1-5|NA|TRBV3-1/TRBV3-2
TGTGCCAGCAGCCAAGGGGGGGGGTTCCAGCCCCAGCATTTT
CASSQGGGFQPQHF
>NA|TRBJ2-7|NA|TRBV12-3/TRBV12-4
TGTGCCAGCACCTCGGACTTCCCCTACGAGCAGTACTTC
CASTSDFPYEQYF
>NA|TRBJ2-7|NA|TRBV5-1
TGCGCCAGCAGCTTGGGCGGCCTTGTAGATGGCTACGAGCAGTACTTC
CASSLGGLVDGYEQYF
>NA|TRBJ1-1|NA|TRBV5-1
TGCGCCAGCGGAGACAGTTCGAACACTGAAGCTTTCTTT
CASGDSSNTEAFF
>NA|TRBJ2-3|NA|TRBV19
TGTGCCTCGTCTTACGGGGTCACAGATACGCAGTATTTT
CASSYGVTDTQYF
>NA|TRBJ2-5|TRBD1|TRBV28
TGTGCCAGCAGTTTGGCCACAGGGGGCGCTCAACGGGAGACCCAGTACTTC
CASSLATGGAQRETQYF
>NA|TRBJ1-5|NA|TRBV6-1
TGTGCCAGCAGTGAACCCGGGGTTAGCAATCAGCCCCAGCATTTT
CASSEPGVSNQPQHF
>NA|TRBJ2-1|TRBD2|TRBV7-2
TGTGCCAGCAAGGGACTAGCGATCAATGAGCAGTTCTTC
CASKGLAINEQFF
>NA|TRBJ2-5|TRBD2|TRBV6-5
TGTGCCACCCGACTAGCGCAAGAGACCCAGTACTTC
CATRLAQETQYF
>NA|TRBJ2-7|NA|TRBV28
TGTGCCAGCAGTTTAGGAGTTCCCCACGAGCAGTACTTC
CASSLGVPHEQYF
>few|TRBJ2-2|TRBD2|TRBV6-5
TGTGCCAGCATGGCGGGAGTCGGGACCGGGGAGCTGTTTTTT
CASMAGVGTGELFF
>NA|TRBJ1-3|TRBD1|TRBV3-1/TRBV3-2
TGTGCCAGCAGCCAGAGGACAGGGGGTGCTGGAAACACCATATATTTT
CASSQRTGGAGNTIYF
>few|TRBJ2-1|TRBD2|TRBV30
TGTGCCTGGAGTGTCTCCGGGACTAGCAGGAGGAATGAGCAGTTCTTC
CAWSVSGTSRRNEQFF
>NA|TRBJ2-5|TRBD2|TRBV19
TGTGCCAGTAGTCGTCCGGGACTAGCCGGAGAGACCCAGTACTTC
CASSRPGLAGETQYF
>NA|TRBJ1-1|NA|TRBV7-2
TGTGCCAGCAGCCCCCAGACGGGAAACACTGAAGCTTTCTTT
CASSPQTGNTEAFF
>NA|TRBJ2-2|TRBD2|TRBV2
TGTGCCAGCTCGGAACTAGCGGGAGGCGACACCGGGGAGCTGTTTTTT
CASSELAGGDTGELFF
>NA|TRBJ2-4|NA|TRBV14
TGTGCCAGCAGCCAAGAGTCGGGAGAGTATTATAGAAACATTCAGTACTTC
CASSQESGEYYRNIQYF
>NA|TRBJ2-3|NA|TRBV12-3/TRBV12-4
TGTGCCAGCAGTTTTTGGGGAGCAGATACGCAGTATTTT
CASSFWGADTQYF
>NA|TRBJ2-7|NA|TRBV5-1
TGCGCCAGCAGGTCGCAGGGAACCTACGAGCAGTACTTC
CASRSQGTYEQYF
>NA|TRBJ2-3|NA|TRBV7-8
TGTGCCAGCACCCCCCCCTGGGGCAGGGGATCAGATACGCAGTATTTT
CASTPPWGRGSDTQYF
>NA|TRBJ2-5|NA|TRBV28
TGTGCCAGCAGTTCACTGGACCAAGAGACCCAGTACTTC
CASSSLDQETQYF
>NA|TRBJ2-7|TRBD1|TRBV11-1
TGTGCCAGCAGCTTAGCGGTGGACAGGTATACCTACGAGCAGTACTTC
CASSLAVDRYTYEQYF
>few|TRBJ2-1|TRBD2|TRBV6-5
TGTGCCAGCAGTTACGGGACTAGCGTCAACAATGAGCAGTTCTTC
CASSYGTSVNNEQFF
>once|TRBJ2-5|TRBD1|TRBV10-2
TGCGCCAGTGGACAGGGAAGGCAAGAGACCCAGTACTTC
CASGQGRQETQYF